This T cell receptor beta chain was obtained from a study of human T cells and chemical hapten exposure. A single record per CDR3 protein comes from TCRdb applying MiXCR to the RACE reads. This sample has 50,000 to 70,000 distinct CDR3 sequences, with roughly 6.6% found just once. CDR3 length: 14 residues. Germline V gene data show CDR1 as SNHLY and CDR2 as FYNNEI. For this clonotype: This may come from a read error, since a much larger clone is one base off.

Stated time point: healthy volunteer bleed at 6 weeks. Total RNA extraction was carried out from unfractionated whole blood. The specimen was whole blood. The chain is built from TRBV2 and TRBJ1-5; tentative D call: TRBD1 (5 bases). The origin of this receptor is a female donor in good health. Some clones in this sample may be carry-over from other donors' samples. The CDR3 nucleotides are TGTGCCAGCAGTGAGATGTTGGGGGGTCAGCTCCAGCATTTT. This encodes CASSEMLGGQLQHF.